This is a list of T cell receptor beta chains from one sample in a study of cytomegalovirus exposure and HLA in healthy donors. Only in-frame clones appear in the TCRdb table, and some are missing; sequencing was by immunoSEQ multiplex PCR. The sample includes roughly 99,000 clones, 74% of them seen just once. The sample consisted of PBMCs. These receptor sequences come from a male donor in good health and CMV-seronegative. Both conserved end residues are part of each CDR3. A D gene is named only where the DNA matches it firmly. Expanded clones are given a class, and other clones once, few, many or no size at all.

clone_size	j_call	d_call	v_call	cdr3_nt	cdr3_aa
NA	TRBJ1-1	NA	TRBV27	TGTGCCAGCAGACAGGTCATGAACACTGAAGCTTTCTTT	CASRQVMNTEAFF
few	TRBJ2-7	NA	TRBV2	TGTGCCAGCAGTGTGAACAGCCTTTACGAGCAGTACTTC	CASSVNSLYEQYF
few	TRBJ2-7	NA	TRBV4-1	TGCGCCAGCAGCCAAGAGGCAGGGGATTCCTACGAGCAGTACTTC	CASSQEAGDSYEQYF
NA	TRBJ2-3	TRBD2	TRBV9	TGTGCCAGCAGCGTAGGGACTAGCGGGAGCAGCACAGATACGCAGTATTTT	CASSVGTSGSSTDTQYF
NA	TRBJ2-3	TRBD2	TRBV2	TGTGCCAGCAGTAGACTAGCGGGAGACCCAGATACGCAGTATTTT	CASSRLAGDPDTQYF
NA	TRBJ2-7	NA	TRBV19	TGTGCCAGTAGTCTCAGGACACTGGGCTACGAGCAGTACTTC	CASSLRTLGYEQYF
few	TRBJ1-1	TRBD1	TRBV7-2	TGTGCCAGCAGCTTAAGCCAGGGGGTAACTGAAGCTTTCTTT	CASSLSQGVTEAFF
NA	TRBJ2-3	NA	TRBV30	TGTGCCTGGAGTGTCGGGGTGGGAGGCGGCACAGATACGCAGTATTTT	CAWSVGVGGGTDTQYF
NA	TRBJ1-2	NA	TRBV25-1	TGTGCCAGCCGGGGGGTCGGATCTAACTATGGCTACACCTTC	CASRGVGSNYGYTF
NA	TRBJ2-1	TRBD1	TRBV5-1	TGCGCCAGCAGCTTGATAGGGGGCCGCTCCTACAATGAGCAGTTCTTC	CASSLIGGRSYNEQFF
few	TRBJ2-7	NA	TRBV11-2	TGTGCCAGCAGCTTAGGACCGCGGTTTGACGAGCAGTACTTC	CASSLGPRFDEQYF
NA	TRBJ1-2	NA	TRBV27	TGTGCCAGCAGTTCGTATACAGGCGTTGACTATGGCTACACCTTC	CASSSYTGVDYGYTF
NA	TRBJ1-4	NA	TRBV29-1	TGCAGCGGCAAAACAGACGCAACTAATGAAAAACTGTTTTTT	CSGKTDATNEKLFF
few	TRBJ1-5	NA	TRBV6-6	TGTGCCAGCAGTTCCAGTGAGGACAATCAGCCCCAGCATTTT	CASSSSEDNQPQHF
NA	TRBJ2-7	NA	TRBV7-8	TGTGCCAGCAGCTCGGCCCACAGTGGGGCCAACGAGCAGTACTTC	CASSSAHSGANEQYF
NA	TRBJ2-5	TRBD2	TRBV14	TGTGCCAGCAGCCCCAATCCTGTCGGTATAGCGGGAAGAGAGACCCAGTACTTC	CASSPNPVGIAGRETQYF
few	TRBJ2-7	NA	TRBV28	TGTGCCAGCCGGGAGAGCTCCTACGAGCAGTACTTC	CASRESSYEQYF
NA	TRBJ2-5	TRBD1	TRBV28	TGTGCCAGCAGTCCCTACGGGGGGGGGACAGGGGCGCGGGAGACCCAGTACTTC	CASSPYGGGTGARETQYF
NA	TRBJ1-2	NA	TRBV27	TGTGCCAGCAGCGCAGGGTCCTATGGCTACACCTTC	CASSAGSYGYTF
NA	TRBJ1-2	NA	TRBV19	TGTGCCAGTAGTAAGATCCAGGGGAACTATGGCTACACCTTC	CASSKIQGNYGYTF
NA	TRBJ2-3	NA	TRBV9	TGTGCCAGCAGCGTAGTCTCTAGCGATACGCAGTATTTT	CASSVVSSDTQYF
once	TRBJ2-5	NA	TRBV7-2	TGTGCCAGCAGCAAGGAGGGATCGCAAGAGACCCAGTACTTC	CASSKEGSQETQYF
NA	TRBJ2-3	NA	TRBV9	TGTGCCAGCAGCACCCAGTCAGATACGCAGTATTTT	CASSTQSDTQYF
NA	TRBJ2-7	NA	TRBV10-1	TGCGCCAGCAGTGTGGCGGACTCCTACGAGCAGTACTTC	CASSVADSYEQYF
few	TRBJ2-7	TRBD2	TRBV9	TGTGCCAGCAGCCCCCGAGCGGGGGCCTCCGTATTACAGTACTTC	CASSPRAGASVLQYF
NA	TRBJ2-7	NA	TRBV5-4	TGTGCCAGCAGCTTGGTGGGCAGCTACGAGCAGTACTTC	CASSLVGSYEQYF
NA	TRBJ2-4	TRBD1	TRBV7-2	TGTGCCAGCAGCTTAGCAGGGGGCAGTGGGTCCAAAAACATTCAGTACTTC	CASSLAGGSGSKNIQYF
few	TRBJ1-2	TRBD1	TRBV6-5	TGTGCCAGCAGCAGGACAGGGGATCATGGCTACACCTTC	CASSRTGDHGYTF
NA	TRBJ2-7	NA	TRBV27	TGTGCCAGCAGTCCCACTCCCGTCTACAGGGAATACTACGAGCAGTACTTC	CASSPTPVYREYYEQYF
NA	TRBJ1-1	TRBD1	TRBV10-3	TGTGCCATCAGTCCGGGACAGGGGTCTGCGAACACTGAAGCTTTCTTT	CAISPGQGSANTEAFF
NA	TRBJ1-1	NA	TRBV5-6	TGTGCCAGCAGTTTTTTTAGTATGAACACTGAAGCTTTCTTT	CASSFFSMNTEAFF
once	TRBJ2-3	NA	TRBV29-1	TGCAGCGTTGGGTATGACAGGCTGAGCACAGATACGCAGTATTTT	CSVGYDRLSTDTQYF
NA	TRBJ1-2	NA	TRBV18	TGTGCCAGCTCACGGGGCAGGGAAGAGTATGGCTACACCTTC	CASSRGREEYGYTF
NA	TRBJ2-7	TRBD1	TRBV28	TGTGCCAGCAGTCCCCCGGACAGGGGGCCAGGCTCCTACGAGCAGTACTTC	CASSPPDRGPGSYEQYF
NA	TRBJ2-7	NA	TRBV28	TGTGCCAGCAGTTTACCCACTAAAGAGCAGTACTTC	CASSLPTKEQYF
NA	TRBJ1-1	NA	TRBV5-1	TGCGCCAGCAGCTCCCGCCCGACAAAACTGAACACTGAAGCTTTCTTT	CASSSRPTKLNTEAFF
NA	TRBJ2-1	NA	TRBV25-1	TGTGCCAGCAGGGACTCGAGCTCCTACAATGAGCAGTTCTTC	CASRDSSSYNEQFF
NA	TRBJ2-1	TRBD2	TRBV4-2	TGTGCCAGCAGCCAGGCCCACCTAGCGGGAGCGGGAAATGAGCAGTTCTTC	CASSQAHLAGAGNEQFF
few	TRBJ2-2	TRBD2	TRBV10-2	TGCGCCAGCAGTGAGTCGAGCGGGGGGAACACCGGGGAGCTGTTTTTT	CASSESSGGNTGELFF
few	TRBJ1-4	NA	TRBV7-2	TGTGCCAGCAGCGTGGGGGCCAATGAAAAACTGTTTTTT	CASSVGANEKLFF
NA	TRBJ2-3	NA	TRBV7-8	TGTGCCAGCAGCGGGCGGCGGGTTCCAATCACAGATACGCAGTATTTT	CASSGRRVPITDTQYF
NA	TRBJ1-2	NA	TRBV7-9	TGTGCCAGCAGCTTAGTTAGGCAGGATGGCTACACCTTC	CASSLVRQDGYTF
NA	TRBJ2-3	TRBD2	TRBV29-1	TGCAGCGTAACCGGGACTAGCGGGAGGTTCGGGACAGATACGCAGTATTTT	CSVTGTSGRFGTDTQYF
NA	TRBJ2-7	TRBD2	TRBV30	TGTGCCTGGACCCGTTTGCCGGGACGGGAGGCCTACGAGCAGTACTTC	CAWTRLPGREAYEQYF
NA	TRBJ2-5	TRBD2	TRBV7-3	TGTGCCAGCAGCCTTGGACTAGCGGGAGGGAAAGAGACCCAGTACTTC	CASSLGLAGGKETQYF
NA	TRBJ1-2	TRBD1	TRBV2	TGTGCCAGCAACGAGGGACAGGGTGGCGGCTACACCTTC	CASNEGQGGGYTF
NA	TRBJ2-7	TRBD1	TRBV5-1	TGCGCCAGCAGCCACGGCGGACAGGGGGGTAACTACGAGCAGTACTTC	CASSHGGQGGNYEQYF
NA	TRBJ1-2	TRBD1	TRBV2	TGTGCCAGCAGGAACACGGACAGGATGTATGGCTACACCTTC	CASRNTDRMYGYTF
NA	TRBJ1-1	NA	TRBV19	TGTGCCAGTAGTATTGGGGGGAGGGTAGGGTACACTGAAGCTTTCTTT	CASSIGGRVGYTEAFF
NA	TRBJ2-7	TRBD2	TRBV25-1	TGTGCCAGCAGTCGCGGGAGTTCTTACGAGCAGTACTTC	CASSRGSSYEQYF
NA	TRBJ2-5	TRBD1	TRBV4-1	TGCGCCAGCAGCCAGGGCCCTCCACAGGGGCACCAAGAGACCCAGTACTTC	CASSQGPPQGHQETQYF
NA	TRBJ1-2	TRBD1	TRBV7-6	TGTGCCAGCAGCTTAGGACAGGGGCATGGCTACACCTTC	CASSLGQGHGYTF
NA	TRBJ1-4	NA	TRBV18	TGTGCCAGCTCAAGGACAGATAATGAAAAACTGTTTTTT	CASSRTDNEKLFF
NA	TRBJ2-1	TRBD1	TRBV28	TGTGCCAGCAGTTCGTCCGGGACAGGGCGGAATGAGCAGTTCTTC	CASSSSGTGRNEQFF